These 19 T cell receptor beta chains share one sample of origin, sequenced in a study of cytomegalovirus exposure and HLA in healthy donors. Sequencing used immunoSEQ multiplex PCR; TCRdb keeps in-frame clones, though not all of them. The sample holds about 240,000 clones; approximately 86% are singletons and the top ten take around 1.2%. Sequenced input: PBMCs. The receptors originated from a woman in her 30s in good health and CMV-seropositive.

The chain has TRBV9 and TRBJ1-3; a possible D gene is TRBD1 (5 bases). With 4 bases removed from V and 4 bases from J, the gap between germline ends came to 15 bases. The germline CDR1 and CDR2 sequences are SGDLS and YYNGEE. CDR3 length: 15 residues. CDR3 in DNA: TGTGCCAGCAGCCTTATGGGGGGGTCCGGAAACACCATATATTTT. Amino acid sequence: CASSLMGGSGNTIYF. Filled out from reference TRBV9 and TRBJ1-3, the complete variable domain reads DSGVTQTPKHLITATGQRVTLRCSPRSGDLSVYWYQQSLDQGLQFLIQYYNGEERAKGNILERFSAQQFPDLHSELNLSSLELGDSALYFCASSLMGGSGNTIYFGEGSWLTVV.

The CDR3 loop is CASRAAGQLYTIYF. DNA for the CDR3: TGTGCCAGCCGTGCCGCGGGACAGCTGTACACCATATATTTT. The chain joins TRBV6-1 to TRBJ1-3; TRBD1 agrees at 7 bases. With 8 bases clipped from V and 8 bases from J, the junction kept 12 bases outside the gene matches. CDR3 length: 14 amino acids. Germline CDR1 MNHNS, CDR2 SASEGT.

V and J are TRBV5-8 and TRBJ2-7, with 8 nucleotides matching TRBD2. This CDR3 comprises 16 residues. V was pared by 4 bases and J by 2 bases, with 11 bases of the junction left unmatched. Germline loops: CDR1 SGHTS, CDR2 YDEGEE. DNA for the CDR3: TGTGCCAGCAGCGCGACCGGGGGGACTAGAACCTACGAGCAGTACTTC. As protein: CASSATGGTRTYEQYF. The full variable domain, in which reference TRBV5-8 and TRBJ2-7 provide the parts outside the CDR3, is EAGVTQSPTHLIKTRGQQATLRCSPISGHTSVYWYQQALGLGLQFLLWYDEGEERNRGNFPPRFSGRQFPNYSSELNVNALELEDSALYLCASSATGGTRTYEQYFGPGTRLTVT.

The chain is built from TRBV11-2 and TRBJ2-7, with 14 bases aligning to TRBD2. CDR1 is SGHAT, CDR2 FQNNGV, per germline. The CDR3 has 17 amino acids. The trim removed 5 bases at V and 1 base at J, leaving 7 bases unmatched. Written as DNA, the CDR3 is TGTGCCAGCAGCGGGGGACTAGCGGGAGTGGGTTCCTACGAGCAGTACTTC. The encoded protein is CASSGGLAGVGSYEQYF.

This chain's CDR3 is CASSLGRVNNEQFF. The DNA for the CDR3 is TGTGCCAGCAGTTTAGGCAGGGTCAACAATGAGCAGTTCTTC. The chain couples TRBV28 to TRBJ2-1, with D possibly being TRBD1 (5 bases). Germline V gene sequence: CDR1 MDHEN, CDR2 SYDVKM. The ends were cut back, 2 bases at V and 5 bases at J, with 10 bases in the middle. The CDR3 sequence is 14 residues long.

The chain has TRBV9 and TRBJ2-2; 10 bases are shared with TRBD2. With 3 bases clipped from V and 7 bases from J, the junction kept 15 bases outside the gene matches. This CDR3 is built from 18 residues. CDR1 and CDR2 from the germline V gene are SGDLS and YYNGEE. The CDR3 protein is CASSEQEAGGPFIGELFF. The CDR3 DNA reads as TGTGCCAGCAGCGAGCAGGAAGCGGGAGGGCCTTTTATCGGGGAGCTGTTTTTT.

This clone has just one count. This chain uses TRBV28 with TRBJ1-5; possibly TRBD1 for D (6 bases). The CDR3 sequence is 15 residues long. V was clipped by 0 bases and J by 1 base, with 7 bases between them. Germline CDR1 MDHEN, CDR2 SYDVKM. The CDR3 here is CASSLWTGSNQPQHF. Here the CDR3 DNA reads TGTGCCAGCAGTTTATGGACAGGCAGCAATCAGCCCCAGCATTTT.

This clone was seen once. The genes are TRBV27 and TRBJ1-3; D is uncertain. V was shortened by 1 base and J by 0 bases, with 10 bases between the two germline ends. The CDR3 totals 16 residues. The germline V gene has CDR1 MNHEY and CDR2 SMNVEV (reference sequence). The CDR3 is CASSLYGIPSGNTIYF. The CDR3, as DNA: TGTGCCAGCAGTTTATACGGGATCCCCTCTGGAAACACCATATATTTT.

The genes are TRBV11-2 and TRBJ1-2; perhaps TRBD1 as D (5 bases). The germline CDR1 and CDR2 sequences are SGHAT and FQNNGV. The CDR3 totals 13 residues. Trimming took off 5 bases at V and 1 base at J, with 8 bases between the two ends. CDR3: CASSPTVNYGYTF. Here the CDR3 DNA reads TGTGCCAGCAGCCCGACAGTTAACTATGGCTACACCTTC.

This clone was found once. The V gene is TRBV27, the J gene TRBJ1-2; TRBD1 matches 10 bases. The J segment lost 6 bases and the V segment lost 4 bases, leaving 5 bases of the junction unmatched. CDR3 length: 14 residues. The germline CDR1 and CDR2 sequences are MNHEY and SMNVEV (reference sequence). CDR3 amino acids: CASSWGQGFDGYTF. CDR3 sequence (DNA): TGTGCCAGCAGTTGGGGACAGGGGTTCGATGGCTACACCTTC.

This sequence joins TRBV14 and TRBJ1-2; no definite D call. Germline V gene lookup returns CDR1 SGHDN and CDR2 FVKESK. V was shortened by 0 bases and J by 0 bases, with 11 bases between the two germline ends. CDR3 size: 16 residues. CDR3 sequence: CASSQDRLESNYGYTF. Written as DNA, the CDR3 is TGTGCCAGCAGCCAAGATCGCCTGGAGTCTAACTATGGCTACACCTTC.

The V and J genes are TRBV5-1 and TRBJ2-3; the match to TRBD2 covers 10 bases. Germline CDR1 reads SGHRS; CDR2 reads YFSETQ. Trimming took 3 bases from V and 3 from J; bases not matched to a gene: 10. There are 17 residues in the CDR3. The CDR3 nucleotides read TGCGCCAGCAGCTACCTGACCGGGACTAGCGTTACAGATACGCAGTATTTT. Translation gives CASSYLTGTSVTDTQYF.

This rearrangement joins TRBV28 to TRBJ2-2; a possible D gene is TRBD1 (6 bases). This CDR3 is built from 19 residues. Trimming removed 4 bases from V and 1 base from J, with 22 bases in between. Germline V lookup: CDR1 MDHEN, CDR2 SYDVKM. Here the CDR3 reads CASSSPQGWGRQNTGELFF. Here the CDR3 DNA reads TGTGCCAGCAGTTCCCCCCAGGGGTGGGGACGGCAGAACACCGGGGAGCTGTTTTTT.

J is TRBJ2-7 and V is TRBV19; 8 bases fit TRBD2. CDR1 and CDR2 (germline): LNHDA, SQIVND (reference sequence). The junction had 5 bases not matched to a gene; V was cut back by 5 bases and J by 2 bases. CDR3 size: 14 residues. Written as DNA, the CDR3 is TGTGCCAGTAGTCTCACGGGACTAGCCTACGAGCAGTACTTC. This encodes CASSLTGLAYEQYF.

CDR3 coding DNA: TGCAGCCGAACTAGACTCCTTGAAGCTTTCTTT. Amino acids: CSRTRLLEAFF. This chain connects TRBV20-1 to TRBJ1-1; D unresolved. Germline V CDR1 and CDR2: DFQATT, SNEGSKA (reference sequence). The CDR3 spans 11 residues.

For the CDR3, the DNA is TGTGCCAGCACTCAATGGGAACTAGGAGAGCAGTACTTC. Translated: CASTQWELGEQYF. The chain joins TRBV6-1 to TRBJ2-7; D might be TRBD2 (5 bases). Germline V gene data show CDR1 as MNHNS and CDR2 as SASEGT. With 7 bases removed from V and 7 bases from J, the gap between germline ends came to 17 bases. This CDR3 has 13 residues.

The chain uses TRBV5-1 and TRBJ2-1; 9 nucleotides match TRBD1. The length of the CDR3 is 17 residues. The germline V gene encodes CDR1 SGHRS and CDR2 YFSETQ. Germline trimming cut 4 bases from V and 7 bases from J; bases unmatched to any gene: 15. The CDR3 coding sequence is TGCGCCAGCAGCCCCTATACCGGGACAGGGACGAATAATGAGCAGTTCTTC. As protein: CASSPYTGTGTNNEQFF.

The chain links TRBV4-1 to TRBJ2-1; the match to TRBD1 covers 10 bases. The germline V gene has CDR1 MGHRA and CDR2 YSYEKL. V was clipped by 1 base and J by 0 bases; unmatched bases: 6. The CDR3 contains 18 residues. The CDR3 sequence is CASSQGRTGGASYNEQFF. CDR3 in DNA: TGCGCCAGCAGCCAAGGTCGGACAGGGGGGGCCTCCTACAATGAGCAGTTCTTC.

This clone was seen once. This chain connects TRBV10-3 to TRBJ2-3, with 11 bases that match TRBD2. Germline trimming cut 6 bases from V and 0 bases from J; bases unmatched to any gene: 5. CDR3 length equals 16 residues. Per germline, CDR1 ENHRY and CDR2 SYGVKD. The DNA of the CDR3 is TGTGCCATCAGCGGGACTAGCGGTTCTAGCACAGATACGCAGTATTTT. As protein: CAISGTSGSSTDTQYF.